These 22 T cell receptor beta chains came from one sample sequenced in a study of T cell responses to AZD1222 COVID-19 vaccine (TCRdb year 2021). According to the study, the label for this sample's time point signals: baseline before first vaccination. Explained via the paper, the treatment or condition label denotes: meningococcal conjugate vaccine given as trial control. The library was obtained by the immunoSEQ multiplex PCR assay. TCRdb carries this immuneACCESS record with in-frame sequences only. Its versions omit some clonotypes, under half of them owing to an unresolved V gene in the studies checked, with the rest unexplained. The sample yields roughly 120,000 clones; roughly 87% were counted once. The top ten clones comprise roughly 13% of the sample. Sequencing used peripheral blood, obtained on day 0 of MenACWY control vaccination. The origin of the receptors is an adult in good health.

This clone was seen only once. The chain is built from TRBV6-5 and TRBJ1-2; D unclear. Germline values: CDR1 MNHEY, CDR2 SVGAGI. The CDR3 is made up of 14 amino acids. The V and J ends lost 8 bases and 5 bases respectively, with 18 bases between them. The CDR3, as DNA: TGTGCCAGCGGGCAGGCCGCTGGTCTGTATGGCTACACCTTC. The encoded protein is CASGQAAGLYGYTF.

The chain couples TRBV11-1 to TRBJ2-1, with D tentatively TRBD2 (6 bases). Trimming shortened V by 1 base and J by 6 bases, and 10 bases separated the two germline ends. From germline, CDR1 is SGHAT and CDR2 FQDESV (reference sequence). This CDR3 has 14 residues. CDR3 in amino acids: CASSLDGGANEQFF. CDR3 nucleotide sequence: TGTGCCAGCAGCTTAGACGGCGGGGCCAATGAGCAGTTCTTC.

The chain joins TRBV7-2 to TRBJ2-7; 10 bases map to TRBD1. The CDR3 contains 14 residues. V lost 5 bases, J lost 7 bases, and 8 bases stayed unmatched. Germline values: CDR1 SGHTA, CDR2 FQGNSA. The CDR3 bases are TGTGCCAGCAGCCCCAGACAGGGGGCGGGAGAGCAGTACTTC. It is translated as CASSPRQGAGEQYF.

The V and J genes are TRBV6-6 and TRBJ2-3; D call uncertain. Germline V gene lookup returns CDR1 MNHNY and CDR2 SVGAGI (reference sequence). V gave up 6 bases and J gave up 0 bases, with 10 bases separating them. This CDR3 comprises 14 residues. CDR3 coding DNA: TGTGCCAGCAGCCCTGACGGGAGCACAGATACGCAGTATTTT. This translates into CASSPDGSTDTQYF.

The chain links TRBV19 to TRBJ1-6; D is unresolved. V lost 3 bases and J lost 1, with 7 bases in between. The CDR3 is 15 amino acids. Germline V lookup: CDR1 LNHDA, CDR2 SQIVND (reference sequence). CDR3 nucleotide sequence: TGTGCCAGTAGTATCGGGATGTCCTATAATTCACCCCTCCACTTT. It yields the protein CASSIGMSYNSPLHF.

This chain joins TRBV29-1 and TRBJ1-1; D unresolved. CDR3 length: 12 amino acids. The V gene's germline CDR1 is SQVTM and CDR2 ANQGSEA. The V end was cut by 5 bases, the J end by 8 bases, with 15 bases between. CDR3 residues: CSVKDGWAEAFF. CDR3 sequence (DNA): TGCAGCGTTAAGGACGGGTGGGCAGAAGCTTTCTTT.

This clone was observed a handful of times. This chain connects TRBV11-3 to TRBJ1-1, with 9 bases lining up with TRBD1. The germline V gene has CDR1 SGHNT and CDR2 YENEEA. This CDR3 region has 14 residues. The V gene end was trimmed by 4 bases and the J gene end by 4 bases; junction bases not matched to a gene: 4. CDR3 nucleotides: TGTGCCAGCAGCTCAGGACAGGGGACCACTGAAGCTTTCTTT. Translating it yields CASSSGQGTTEAFF. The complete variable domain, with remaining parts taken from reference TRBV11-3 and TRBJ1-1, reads EAGVVQSPRYKIIEKKQPVAFWCNPISGHNTLYWYLQNLGQGPELLIRYENEEAVDDSQLPKDRFSAERLKGVDSTLKIQPAELGDSAVYLCASSSGQGTTEAFFGQGTRLTVV.

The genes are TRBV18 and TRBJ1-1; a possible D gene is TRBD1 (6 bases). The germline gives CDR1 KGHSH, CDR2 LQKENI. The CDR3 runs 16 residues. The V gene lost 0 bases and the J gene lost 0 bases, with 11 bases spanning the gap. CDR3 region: CASSPPVGGMNTEAFF. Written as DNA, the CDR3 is TGTGCCAGCTCACCACCCGTGGGGGGCATGAACACTGAAGCTTTCTTT.

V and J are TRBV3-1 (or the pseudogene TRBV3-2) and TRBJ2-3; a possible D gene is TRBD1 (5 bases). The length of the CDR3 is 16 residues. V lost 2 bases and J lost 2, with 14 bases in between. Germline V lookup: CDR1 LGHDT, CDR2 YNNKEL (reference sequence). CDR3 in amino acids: CASSQFNGAPTDTQYF. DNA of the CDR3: TGTGCCAGCAGCCAATTTAATGGGGCCCCCACAGATACGCAGTATTTT.

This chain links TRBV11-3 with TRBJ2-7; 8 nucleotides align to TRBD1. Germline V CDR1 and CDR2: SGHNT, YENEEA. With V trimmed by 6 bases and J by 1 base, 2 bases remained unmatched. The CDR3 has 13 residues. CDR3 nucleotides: TGTGCCAGCAGAGGACAGGGATCCTACGAGCAGTACTTC. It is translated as CASRGQGSYEQYF. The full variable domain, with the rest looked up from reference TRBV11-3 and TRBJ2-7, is EAGVVQSPRYKIIEKKQPVAFWCNPISGHNTLYWYLQNLGQGPELLIRYENEEAVDDSQLPKDRFSAERLKGVDSTLKIQPAELGDSAVYLCASRGQGSYEQYFGPGTRLTVT.

The CDR3 DNA sequence: TGTGCCAGCAGACCCCATGGAGAAGGTGAGCAGTTCTTC. This gives the protein CASRPHGEGEQFF. The chain recombines TRBV6-5 with TRBJ2-1; D is unresolved. CDR3 length: 13 residues. In germline, CDR1 is MNHEY, CDR2 SVGAGI. Deletions cut 6 bases from V and 9 bases from J, with 15 bases between.

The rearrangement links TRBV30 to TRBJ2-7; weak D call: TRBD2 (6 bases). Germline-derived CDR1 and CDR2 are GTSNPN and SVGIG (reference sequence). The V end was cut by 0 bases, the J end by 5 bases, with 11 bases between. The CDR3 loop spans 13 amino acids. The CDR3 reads CAWSVLGGNEQYF. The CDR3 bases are TGTGCCTGGAGTGTACTCGGAGGGAACGAGCAGTACTTC. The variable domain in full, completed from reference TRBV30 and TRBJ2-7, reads SQTIHQWPATLVQPVGSPLSLECTVEGTSNPNLYWYRQAAGRGLQLLFYSVGIGQISSEVPQNLSASRPQDRQFILSSKKLLLSDSGFYLCAWSVLGGNEQYFGPGTRLTVT.

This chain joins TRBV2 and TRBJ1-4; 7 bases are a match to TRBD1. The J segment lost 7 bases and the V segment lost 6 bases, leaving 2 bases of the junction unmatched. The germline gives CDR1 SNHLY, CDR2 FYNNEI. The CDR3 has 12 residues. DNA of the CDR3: TGTGCCAGCAGGGACAGGCGTGAAAAACTGTTTTTT. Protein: CASRDRREKLFF.

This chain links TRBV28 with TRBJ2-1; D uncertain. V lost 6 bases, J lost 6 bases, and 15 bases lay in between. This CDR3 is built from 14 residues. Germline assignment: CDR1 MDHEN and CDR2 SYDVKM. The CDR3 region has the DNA TGTGCCAGCAGCTTTGCTGAAGCGCTCAATGAGCAGTTCTTC. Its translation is CASSFAEALNEQFF.

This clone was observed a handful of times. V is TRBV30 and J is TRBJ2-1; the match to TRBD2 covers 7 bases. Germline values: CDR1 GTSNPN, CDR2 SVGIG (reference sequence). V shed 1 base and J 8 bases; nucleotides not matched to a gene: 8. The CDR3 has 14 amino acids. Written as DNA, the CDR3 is TGTGCCTGGAGTGAGGGTAGCGGGTGGGATGAGCAGTTCTTC. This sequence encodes CAWSEGSGWDEQFF.

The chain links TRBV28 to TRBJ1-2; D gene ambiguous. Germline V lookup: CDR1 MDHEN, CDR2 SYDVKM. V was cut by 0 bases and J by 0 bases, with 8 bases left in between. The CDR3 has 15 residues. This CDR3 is CASSLWHIANYGYTF. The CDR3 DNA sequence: TGTGCCAGCAGTTTATGGCATATAGCTAACTATGGCTACACCTTC.

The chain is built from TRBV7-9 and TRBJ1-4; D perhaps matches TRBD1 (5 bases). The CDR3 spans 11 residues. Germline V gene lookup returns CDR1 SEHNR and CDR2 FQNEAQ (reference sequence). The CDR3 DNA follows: TGTGCGGGGGGGACTAATGAAAAACTGTTTTTT. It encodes CAGGTNEKLFF.

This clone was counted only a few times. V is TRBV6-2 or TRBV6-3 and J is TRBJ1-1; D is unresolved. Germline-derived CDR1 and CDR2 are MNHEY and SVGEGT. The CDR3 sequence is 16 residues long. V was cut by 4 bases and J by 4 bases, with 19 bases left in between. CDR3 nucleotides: TGTGCCAGCAGTTTATCGACACAAGCGATGGGCACTGAAGCTTTCTTT. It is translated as CASSLSTQAMGTEAFF.

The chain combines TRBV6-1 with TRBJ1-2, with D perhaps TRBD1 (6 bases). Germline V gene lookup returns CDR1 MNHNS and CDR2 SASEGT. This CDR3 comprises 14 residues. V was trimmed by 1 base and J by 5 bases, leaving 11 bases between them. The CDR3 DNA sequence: TGTGCCAGCAGTGAAGGACCGCAGGGGTATGGCTACACCTTC. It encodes CASSEGPQGYGYTF.

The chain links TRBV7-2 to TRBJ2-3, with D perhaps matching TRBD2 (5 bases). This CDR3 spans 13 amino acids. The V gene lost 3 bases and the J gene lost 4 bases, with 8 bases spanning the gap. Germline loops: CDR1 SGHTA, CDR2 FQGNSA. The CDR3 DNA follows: TGTGCCAGCAGCTTTATTAGCGCAGATACGCAGTATTTT. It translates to CASSFISADTQYF.

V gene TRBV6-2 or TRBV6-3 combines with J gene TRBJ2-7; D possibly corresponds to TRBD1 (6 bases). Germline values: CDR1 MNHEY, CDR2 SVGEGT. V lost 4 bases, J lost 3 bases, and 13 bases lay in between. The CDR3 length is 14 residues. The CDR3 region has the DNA TGTGCCAGCAGTTTAACAGGACAGCACTACGAGCAGTACTTC. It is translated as CASSLTGQHYEQYF.

The CDR3 DNA reads as TGCGCCAGCAGAGGATCCTCCGCCTACAATGAGCAGTTCTTC. Its translation: CASRGSSAYNEQFF. This chain uses TRBV5-1 with TRBJ2-1; D is undetermined. V was shortened by 5 bases and J by 2 bases, with 11 bases between the two germline ends. Germline V gives CDR1 SGHRS, CDR2 YFSETQ. The CDR3 length is 14 residues.